These T cell receptor beta chains were read from a single sample in a study of neoadjuvant anti-PD-1 for oral cavity cancer. Assay: immunoSEQ multiplex PCR; the TCRdb copy retains only in-frame clones and omits some. The sample has some 6,900 clones, approximately 74% seen once. The material sequenced was PBMCs, taken before nivolumab (anti-PD-1) treatment. The receptors shown here come from a person between 40 and 85 years old with oral cavity squamous cell carcinoma. The CDR3 runs from the conserved cysteine through the conserved F or W. D genes are given only for firm matches. Where a row states a size, it is once, few, many or the class of an expanded clone; other rows omit it.

abundance	d_gene	v_gene	j_gene	CDR3nt	CDR3aa
NA	NA	TRBV5-1	TRBJ2-6	TGCGCCAGCGCCGGACAAAGCTCTGGGGCCAACGTCCTGACTTTC	CASAGQSSGANVLTF
once	TRBD1	TRBV7-7	TRBJ2-5	TGTGCCAGCAGCTTAGCGGGGACAGAAGAGACCCAGTACTTC	CASSLAGTEETQYF
NA	NA	TRBV4-3	TRBJ1-2	TGCGCCAGCAGCCAAAGTAGGGGGAACTATGGCTACACCTTC	CASSQSRGNYGYTF
once	TRBD1	TRBV7-9	TRBJ2-3	TGTGCCAGCAGCCCGCGTACTGGACAGGGGTATAGCACAGATACGCAGTATTTT	CASSPRTGQGYSTDTQYF
NA	TRBD1	TRBV19	TRBJ2-2	TGTGCCAGCTGGGCCGGGACAGGGTACACCGGGGAGCTGTTTTTT	CASWAGTGYTGELFF
NA	TRBD1	TRBV5-1	TRBJ1-1	TGCGCCAGCAGCTTCACAGGGGCGAACACTGAAGCTTTCTTT	CASSFTGANTEAFF
NA	TRBD1	TRBV7-2	TRBJ1-1	TGTGCCAGCAGCTTAGCTCAGGGGGACACTGAAGCTTTCTTT	CASSLAQGDTEAFF
once	TRBD1	TRBV11-1	TRBJ1-6	TGTGCCAGCAGCTTACGCCCGGGACAGGGTAATTCACCCCTCCACTTT	CASSLRPGQGNSPLHF
NA	TRBD2	TRBV4-1	TRBJ2-5	TGCGCCAGCAGCCAAGAACACGTAGCGGGGGAAGAGACCCAGTACTTC	CASSQEHVAGEETQYF
NA	TRBD1	TRBV5-1	TRBJ2-3	TGCGCCAGCGCGCAGGGGGCAATTCAAGATACGCAGTATTTT	CASAQGAIQDTQYF
few	TRBD2	TRBV5-6	TRBJ2-3	TGTGCCAGCAGCAGGCCCGAGGGCGGGGGATCCACAGATACGCAGTATTTT	CASSRPEGGGSTDTQYF
NA	TRBD1	TRBV7-8	TRBJ1-4	TGTGCCAGCAGGCCCACAGGGGGGCCTAATGAAAAACTGTTTTTT	CASRPTGGPNEKLFF
NA	NA	TRBV6-5	TRBJ1-1	TGTGCCAGCAGCGCGAGGGAATACACTGAAGCTTTCTTT	CASSAREYTEAFF
NA	NA	TRBV6-5	TRBJ2-7	TGTGCCAGCAGTTCCTTAGGACGGGGCTACGAGCAGTACTTC	CASSSLGRGYEQYF
NA	NA	TRBV19	TRBJ2-7	TGTGCCAGTAGCCATCAGGGCTACGAGCAGTACTTC	CASSHQGYEQYF
NA	NA	TRBV11-1	TRBJ2-7	TGTGCCAGCAGCTTAGGGAGGGGGACAGTCTCCTACGAGCAGTACTTC	CASSLGRGTVSYEQYF
NA	NA	TRBV9	TRBJ2-3	TGTGCCAGCAGCGTAGCAGGGAATAGAGATACGCAGTATTTT	CASSVAGNRDTQYF
few	NA	TRBV5-6	TRBJ1-5	TGTGCCAGCAGCGTCGAAAGGAGCAATCAGCCCCAGCATTTT	CASSVERSNQPQHF
NA	NA	TRBV29-1	TRBJ1-3	TGCAGCGTTGAAACCAGGGGCTCTGGAAACACCATATATTTT	CSVETRGSGNTIYF
NA	TRBD1	TRBV2	TRBJ1-2	TGTGCCAGCGTATTCCGGGACAGGGTCCCATCTAACTATGGCTACACCTTC	CASVFRDRVPSNYGYTF
few	NA	TRBV6-4	TRBJ2-3	TGTGCCAGCAGTGACTCAAGGGACACAGATACGCAGTATTTT	CASSDSRDTDTQYF
NA	NA	TRBV10-3	TRBJ2-4	TGTGCCACCAATCAGGGGGGGAGTGGGGACATTCAGTACTTC	CATNQGGSGDIQYF
NA	TRBD2	TRBV18	TRBJ2-3	TGTGCCAGCTCACTTAGCGGGGACCGCACAGATACGCAGTATTTT	CASSLSGDRTDTQYF
NA	NA	TRBV9	TRBJ1-4	TGTGCCAGCAGCGTTAGCAGGGGCGGTGAAAAACTGTTTTTT	CASSVSRGGEKLFF
NA	TRBD1	TRBV7-9	TRBJ2-7	TGTGCCAGCAGCTTACAGGGGGCCTACGAGCAGTACTTC	CASSLQGAYEQYF
NA	TRBD1	TRBV5-1	TRBJ2-7	TGCGCCAGCACGAATGGACAGGGAGGTTCCTACGAGCAGTACTTC	CASTNGQGGSYEQYF
NA	NA	TRBV28	TRBJ1-5	TGTGCCAGCAGTTTATGGGGAGGCAGAAATAGCAATCAGCCCCAGCATTTT	CASSLWGGRNSNQPQHF
NA	NA	TRBV7-7	TRBJ2-2	TGTGCCAGCAGCTTACAGGAGAACACCGGGGAGCTGTTTTTT	CASSLQENTGELFF
NA	TRBD2	TRBV4-3	TRBJ2-1	TGCGCCAGCAGCCTATTAGCGGGGGGAGACTACAATGAGCAGTTCTTC	CASSLLAGGDYNEQFF
NA	NA	TRBV9	TRBJ1-5	TGTGCCAGCAGCGTAGGCCCCGGGGGCAGCAATCAGCCCCAGCATTTT	CASSVGPGGSNQPQHF
NA	NA	TRBV20-1	TRBJ1-1	TGCAGTGCTCCCAGGGACACTGAAGCTTTCTTT	CSAPRDTEAFF
NA	TRBD2	TRBV7-2	TRBJ2-7	TGTGCCAGCAGCTTAACGGCGACTAGCGGGGGCCGCCCGTACGAGCAGTACTTC	CASSLTATSGGRPYEQYF
NA	NA	TRBV5-5	TRBJ2-4	TGTGCCAGCAGCTTGGAGGGCGCATCCAAAAACATTCAGTACTTC	CASSLEGASKNIQYF
NA	NA	TRBV5-5	TRBJ2-2	TGTGCCAGCAGCAGCCGCACGGTGAACACCGGGGAGCTGTTTTTT	CASSSRTVNTGELFF
NA	NA	TRBV5-1	TRBJ1-3	TGCGCCAGCAGCATTGCCGGACAGTCCTCTGGAAACACCATATATTTT	CASSIAGQSSGNTIYF
few	NA	TRBV11-2	TRBJ1-2	TGTGCCAGCAGCTTTGACGCTAACTATGGCTACACCTTC	CASSFDANYGYTF
NA	NA	TRBV11-3	TRBJ2-3	TGTGCCAGCAGCTTAGATTTGGGGGCAGATACGCAGTATTTT	CASSLDLGADTQYF
few	TRBD1	TRBV6-5	TRBJ2-7	TGTGCCAGCAGTTACGCGACAGGGGATGGGTACGAGCAGTACTTC	CASSYATGDGYEQYF
NA	TRBD1	TRBV7-8	TRBJ2-3	TGTGCCAGCAGCTTAGCCGGGACAGGGGTTCTGACAGATACGCAGTATTTT	CASSLAGTGVLTDTQYF
NA	NA	TRBV6-5	TRBJ1-1	TGTGCCTCGGCGTCGGCAACTGAAGCTTTCTTT	CASASATEAFF
NA	NA	TRBV5-5	TRBJ2-5	TGTGCCAGCAGCTTTGTGGGCAGAGAGACCCAGTACTTC	CASSFVGRETQYF
NA	NA	TRBV1	TRBJ2-3	TGCACCCCGGGGGAGGGCCCGTACGTGACAGATACGCAGTATTTT	CTPGEGPYVTDTQYF